What follows is one T cell receptor beta chain and its context. It lacks a known antigen. No base quality information exists; no much larger clone differs at one position. Receptor libraries were prepared by PCR. Instrument used: Illumina HiSeq 2500. To reduce PCR and sequencing biases, unique molecular identifiers were incorporated into the TCR beta cDNA libraries. Some 500,000 cDNA molecules were obtained for every 1 to 10 million input T cells, so each molecule roughly corresponded to one T cell. The patient libraries were prepared and sequenced using the same protocol as the earlier healthy control dataset. Samples belonging to the same batch were prepared together, multiplexed and sequenced on a shared HiSeq lane. The authors' analysis ran thus. Raw barcoded reads were processed with MIGEC, discarding single-read molecular identifier groups before consensus assembly and CDR3 extraction. VDJtools was used for post-analysis of the clonotype tables, and diversity was normalized by down-sampling every dataset to the size of the smallest sample. To correct batch-related cross-sample contamination, repertoire overlap clustering matched CDR3 amino acid sequences but not nucleotide sequences. TCRdb trimmed public reads at Q25 via fastp, called clones via MiXCR and kept in-frame beta chains. All rows with the same CDR3 protein become a single entry with the most common DNA and genes. TCRdb, not the authors, supplied the V and J calls. Present in this sample are roughly 670,000 distinct CDR3 sequences, 59% of which were seen just once. Roughly 12% of the sample is in the top ten clones.

V and J are trimmed by 1 base and 1 base, and the gene matches miss 4 bases of the junction. Via the germline V gene, CDR1 is SGHAT and CDR2 FQNNGV. The CDR3 runs 16 residues from the cysteine to the phenylalanine. Kept here is only the CDR3 DNA, which spans 48 bases and is read in frame from base 1. This sample was taken from a study of post-analysis software for immune sequencing data (dated by TCRdb to about 2015). A note on the overall study: Relapsing-remitting, secondary progressive and progressive-relapsing multiple sclerosis were recorded as disease courses, and subtype annotation was lacking for some patients. The patient repertoires were compared against about a dozen previously published healthy control repertoires obtained from donors aged about 6 to 27 years. A subset of samples was prepared in parallel using single-end sample barcoding, then pooled and co-amplified after Illumina adapter ligation.

Overall study results and their limits: Significantly higher frequencies in patients than in controls were found for five or six TRBV segments, including TRBV5-6, TRBV5-1 and TRBV20-1. Direct clustering with F measure revealed strong co-clustering of samples prepared in the same batch, which led to a batch-effect correction. Compared with controls, multiple sclerosis patients had significantly lower normalized Chao1 diversity, a finding suggesting substantial peripheral T-cell clonal expansion. The control group was slightly older than the multiple sclerosis patient group.

To demonstrate the VDJtools post-analysis software, TCR beta repertoires were profiled from the peripheral blood of 10 to 15 young patients with multiple sclerosis. The patients with multiple sclerosis were children and adolescents between about 6 and 15 years of age. The receptor's source is a girl aged 2-10 years with multiple sclerosis. The rearrangement joined TRBV11-2 to TRBJ2-3; TRBD2 aligns with 8 central bases. Material: blood. This receptor has the CDR3 CASSLGIAGRTDTQYF. The sequenced DNA: TGTGCCAGCAGCTTAGGAATAGCGGGACGCACAGATACGCAGTATTTT.